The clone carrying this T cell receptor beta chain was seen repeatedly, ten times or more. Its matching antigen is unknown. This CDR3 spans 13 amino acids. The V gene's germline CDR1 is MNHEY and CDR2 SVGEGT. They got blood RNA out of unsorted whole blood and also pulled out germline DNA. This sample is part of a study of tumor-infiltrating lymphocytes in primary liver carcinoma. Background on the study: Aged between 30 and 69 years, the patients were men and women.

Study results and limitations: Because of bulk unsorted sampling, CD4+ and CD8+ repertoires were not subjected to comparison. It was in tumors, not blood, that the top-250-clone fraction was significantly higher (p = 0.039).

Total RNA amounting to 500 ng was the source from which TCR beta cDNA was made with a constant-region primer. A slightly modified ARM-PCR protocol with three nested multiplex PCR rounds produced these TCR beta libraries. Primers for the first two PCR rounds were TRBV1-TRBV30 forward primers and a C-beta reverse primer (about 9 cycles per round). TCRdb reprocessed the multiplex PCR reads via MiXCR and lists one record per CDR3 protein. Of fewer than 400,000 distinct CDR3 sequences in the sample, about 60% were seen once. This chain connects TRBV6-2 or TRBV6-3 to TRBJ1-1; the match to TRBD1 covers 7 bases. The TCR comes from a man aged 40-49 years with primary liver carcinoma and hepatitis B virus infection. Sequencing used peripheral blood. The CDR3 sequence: CAARGQMNTEAFF. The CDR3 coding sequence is TGTGCGGCCAGGGGACAGATGAACACTGAAGCTTTCTTT.